Below, one TCR beta chain is given with its context. CDR1 is LNHDA and CDR2 is SQIVND in the germline V gene (reference sequence). With 7 bases clipped from V and 1 base from J, the junction kept 4 bases outside the gene matches. The CDR3 contains 13 residues. The source of the sample is a study of shared clonotypes between healthy human individuals. Study-level background: Each donor's CD8 memory used one plate, CD8 naive two, each CD4 subset three.

Terminally differentiated effector memory CD45RA+ cells were left out of the naive CD8 fraction, which was CD45RO-negative and positively selected for CCR7. Assay runs were performed at deep level. Libraries were prepared by immunoSEQ multiplex PCR; TCRdb keeps only in-frame clonotypes and omits some of them. The data contain under 700,000 clones, approximately 95% of them singletons. The J gene is TRBJ2-7, the V gene TRBV19; the match to TRBD1 covers 7 bases. Material: naive CD8+ T cells sorted from blood. This sequence was found in a woman aged 25 to 39 in good health. CDR3 nucleotides: TGTGCCAGTAACCCGGGACAGTCCTACGAGCAGTACTTC. It yields the protein CASNPGQSYEQYF. Full variable domain (remainder filled in from reference TRBV19 and TRBJ2-7): DGGITQSPKYLFRKEGQNVTLSCEQNLNHDAMYWYRQDPGQGLRLIYYSQIVNDFQKGDIAEGYSVSREKKESFPLTVTSAQKNPTAFYLCASNPGQSYEQYFGPGTRLTVT.